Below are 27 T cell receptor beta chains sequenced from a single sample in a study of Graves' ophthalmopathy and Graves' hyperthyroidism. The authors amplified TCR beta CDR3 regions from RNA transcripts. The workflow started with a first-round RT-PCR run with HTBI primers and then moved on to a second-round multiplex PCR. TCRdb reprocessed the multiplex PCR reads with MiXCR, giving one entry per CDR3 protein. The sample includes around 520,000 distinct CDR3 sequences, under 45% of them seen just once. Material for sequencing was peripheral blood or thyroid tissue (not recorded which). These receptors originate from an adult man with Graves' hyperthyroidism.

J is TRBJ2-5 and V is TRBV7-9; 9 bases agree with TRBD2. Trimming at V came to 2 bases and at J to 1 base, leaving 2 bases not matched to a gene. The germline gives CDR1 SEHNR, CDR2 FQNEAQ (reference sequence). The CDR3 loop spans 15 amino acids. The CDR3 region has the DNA TGTGCCAGCAGCTTACTACTAGCGGGCCAAGAGACCCAGTACTTC. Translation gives CASSLLLAGQETQYF. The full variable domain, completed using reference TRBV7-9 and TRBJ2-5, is DTGVSQNPRHKITKRGQNVTFRCDPISEHNRLYWYRQTLGQGPEFLTYFQNEAQLEKSRLLSDRFSAERPKGSFSTLEIQRTEQGDSAMYLCASSLLLAGQETQYFGPGTRLLVL.

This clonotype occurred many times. The CDR3 loop reads CSARRTGAGNTIYF. The CDR3 DNA sequence: TGCAGTGCCAGAAGGACAGGGGCTGGAAACACCATATATTTT. The chain recombines TRBV20-1 with TRBJ1-3; 9 nucleotides line up with TRBD1. CDR1 is DFQATT, CDR2 SNEGSKA, per germline (reference sequence). This CDR3 is 14 amino acids long. J was trimmed by 2 bases and V by 6 bases; bases with no gene match: 5.

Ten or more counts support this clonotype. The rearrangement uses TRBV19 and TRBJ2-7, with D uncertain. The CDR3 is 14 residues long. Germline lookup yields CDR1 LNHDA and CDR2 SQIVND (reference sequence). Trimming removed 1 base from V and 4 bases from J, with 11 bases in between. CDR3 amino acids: CASSIGPNLYEQYF. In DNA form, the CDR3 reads TGTGCCAGTAGTATAGGTCCGAACCTGTACGAGCAGTACTTC.

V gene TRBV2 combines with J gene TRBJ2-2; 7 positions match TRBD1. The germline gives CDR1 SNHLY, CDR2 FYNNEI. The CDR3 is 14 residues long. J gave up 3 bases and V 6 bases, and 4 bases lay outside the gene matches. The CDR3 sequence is CASSADRDTGELFF. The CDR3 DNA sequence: TGTGCCAGCAGCGCCGACAGGGACACCGGGGAGCTGTTTTTT.

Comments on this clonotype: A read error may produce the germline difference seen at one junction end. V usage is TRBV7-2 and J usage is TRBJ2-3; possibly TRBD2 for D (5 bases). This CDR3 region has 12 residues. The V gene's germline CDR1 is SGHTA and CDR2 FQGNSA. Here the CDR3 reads CASAEAVDTQYF. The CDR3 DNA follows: TGCGCCAGCGCGGAGGCGGTGGATACGCAGTATTTT.

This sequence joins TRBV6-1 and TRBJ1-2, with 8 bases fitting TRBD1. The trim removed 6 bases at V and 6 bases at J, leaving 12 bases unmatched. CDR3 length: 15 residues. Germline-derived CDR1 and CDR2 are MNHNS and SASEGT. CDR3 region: CASSGEAGGRDGYTF. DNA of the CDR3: TGTGCCAGCAGCGGAGAGGCAGGGGGCCGGGATGGCTACACCTTC.

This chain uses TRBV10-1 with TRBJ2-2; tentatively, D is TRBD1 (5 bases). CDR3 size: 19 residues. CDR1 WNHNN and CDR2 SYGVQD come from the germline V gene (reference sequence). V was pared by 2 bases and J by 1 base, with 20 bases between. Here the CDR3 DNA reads TGCGCCAGCAGTGAGACTCTCGGTTTTCAAACAGGGAACACCGGGGAGCTGTTTTTT. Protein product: CASSETLGFQTGNTGELFF.

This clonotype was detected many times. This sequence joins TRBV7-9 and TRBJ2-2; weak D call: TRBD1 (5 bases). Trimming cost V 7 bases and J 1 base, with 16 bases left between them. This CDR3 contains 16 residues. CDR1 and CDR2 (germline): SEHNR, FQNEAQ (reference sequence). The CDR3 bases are TGTGCCAGCATCCAGACAGAGACGCTGAACACCGGGGAGCTGTTTTTT. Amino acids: CASIQTETLNTGELFF.

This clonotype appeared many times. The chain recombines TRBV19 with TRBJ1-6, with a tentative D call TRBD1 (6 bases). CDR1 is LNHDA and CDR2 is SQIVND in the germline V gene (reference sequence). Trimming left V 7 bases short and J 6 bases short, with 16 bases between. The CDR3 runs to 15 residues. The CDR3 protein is CASTRNGQPNSPLHF. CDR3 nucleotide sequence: TGTGCCAGTACCCGCAATGGACAGCCTAATTCACCCCTCCACTTT.

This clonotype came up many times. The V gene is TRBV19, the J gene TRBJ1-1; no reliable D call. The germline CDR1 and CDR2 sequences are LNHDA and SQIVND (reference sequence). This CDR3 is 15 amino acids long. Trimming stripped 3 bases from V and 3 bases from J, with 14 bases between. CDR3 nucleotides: TGTGCCAGTAGTATGACGGGGTCTATGGACACTGAAGCTTTCTTT. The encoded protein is CASSMTGSMDTEAFF.

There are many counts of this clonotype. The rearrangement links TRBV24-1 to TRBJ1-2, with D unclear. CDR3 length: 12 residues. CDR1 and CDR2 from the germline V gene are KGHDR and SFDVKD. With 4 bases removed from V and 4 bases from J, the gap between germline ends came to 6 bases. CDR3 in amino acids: CATSENGYGYTF. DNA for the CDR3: TGTGCCACCAGTGAAAATGGCTATGGCTACACCTTC.

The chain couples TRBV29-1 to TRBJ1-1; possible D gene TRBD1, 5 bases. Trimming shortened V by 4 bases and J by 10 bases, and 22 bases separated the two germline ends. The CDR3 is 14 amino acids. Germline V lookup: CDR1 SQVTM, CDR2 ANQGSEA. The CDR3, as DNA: TGCAGCGTTGGAGGAAATGAGCAGGGTACTCGAGCTTTCTTT. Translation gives CSVGGNEQGTRAFF.

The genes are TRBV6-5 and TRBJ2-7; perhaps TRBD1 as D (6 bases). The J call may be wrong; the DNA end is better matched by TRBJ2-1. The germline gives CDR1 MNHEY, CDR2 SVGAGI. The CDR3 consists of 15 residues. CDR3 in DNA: TGTGCCAGCAGCCAGACAGGTAGCTCCTACAATGAGCAGTTCTTC. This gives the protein CASSQTGSSYNEQFF.

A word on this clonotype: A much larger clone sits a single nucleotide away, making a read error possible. The CDR3 reads CASSQGLVGNYGQYF. CDR3 DNA sequence: TGCGCCAGCAGCCAAGGACTAGTGGGGAACTACGGGCAGTACTTC. The rearrangement joins TRBV4-1 to TRBJ2-7, with TRBD2 as a possible D gene (6 bases). Germline-derived CDR1 and CDR2 are MGHRA and YSYEKL. This CDR3 region has 15 residues.

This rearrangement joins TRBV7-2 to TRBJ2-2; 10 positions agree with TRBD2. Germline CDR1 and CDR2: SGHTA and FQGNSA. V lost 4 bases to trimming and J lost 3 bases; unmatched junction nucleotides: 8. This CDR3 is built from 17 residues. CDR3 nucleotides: TGTGCCAGCAGCTACCCTAGCGGGAGAGAGGACACCGGGGAGCTGTTTTTT. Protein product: CASSYPSGREDTGELFF.

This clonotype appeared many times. Here the CDR3 reads CSAPRGPGEQYF. CDR3 in DNA: TGCAGTGCTCCTAGGGGGCCAGGGGAGCAGTACTTC. The chain couples TRBV20-1 to TRBJ2-7; 7 positions agree with TRBD1. V was clipped by 5 bases and J by 7 bases; unmatched bases: 8. This CDR3 contains 12 residues. The germline gives CDR1 DFQATT, CDR2 SNEGSKA (reference sequence).

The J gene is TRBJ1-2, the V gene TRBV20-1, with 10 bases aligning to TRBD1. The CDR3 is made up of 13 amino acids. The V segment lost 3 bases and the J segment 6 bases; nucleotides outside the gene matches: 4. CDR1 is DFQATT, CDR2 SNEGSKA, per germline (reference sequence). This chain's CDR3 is CSARDGQGDGYTF. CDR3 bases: TGCAGTGCTAGGGACGGACAGGGGGATGGCTACACCTTC.

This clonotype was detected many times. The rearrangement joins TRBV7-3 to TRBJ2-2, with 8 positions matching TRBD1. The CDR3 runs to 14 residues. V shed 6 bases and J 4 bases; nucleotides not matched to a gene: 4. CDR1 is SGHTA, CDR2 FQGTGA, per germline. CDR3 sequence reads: CASSLTGGTGELFF. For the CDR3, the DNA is TGTGCCAGCAGTCTAACAGGGGGCACCGGGGAGCTGTTTTTT. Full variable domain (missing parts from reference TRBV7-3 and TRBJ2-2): GAGVSQTPSNKVTEKGKYVELRCDPISGHTALYWYRQSLGQGPEFLIYFQGTGAADDSGLPNDRFFAVRPEGSVSTLKIQRTERGDSAVYLCASSLTGGTGELFFGEGSRLTVL.

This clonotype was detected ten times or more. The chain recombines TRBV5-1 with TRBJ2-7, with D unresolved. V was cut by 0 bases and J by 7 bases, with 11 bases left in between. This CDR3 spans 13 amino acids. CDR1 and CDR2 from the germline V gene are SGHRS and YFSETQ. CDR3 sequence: CASSLAVLGEQYF. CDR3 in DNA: TGCGCCAGCAGCTTGGCCGTGTTAGGGGAGCAGTACTTC.

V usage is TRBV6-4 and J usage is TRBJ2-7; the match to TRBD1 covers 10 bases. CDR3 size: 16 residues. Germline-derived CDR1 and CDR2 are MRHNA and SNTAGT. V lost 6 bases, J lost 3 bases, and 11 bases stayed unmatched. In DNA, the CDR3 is TGTGCCAGCAGAACTTCCCCCGGGACAGGGGTCTACGAGCAGTACTTC. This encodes CASRTSPGTGVYEQYF.

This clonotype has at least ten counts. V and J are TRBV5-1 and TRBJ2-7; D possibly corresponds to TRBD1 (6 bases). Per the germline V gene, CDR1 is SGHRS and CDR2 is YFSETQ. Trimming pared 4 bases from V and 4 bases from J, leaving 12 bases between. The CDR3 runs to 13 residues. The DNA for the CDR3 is TGCGCCAGCAGCACAGTACAGGGTTACGAGCAGTACTTC. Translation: CASSTVQGYEQYF.

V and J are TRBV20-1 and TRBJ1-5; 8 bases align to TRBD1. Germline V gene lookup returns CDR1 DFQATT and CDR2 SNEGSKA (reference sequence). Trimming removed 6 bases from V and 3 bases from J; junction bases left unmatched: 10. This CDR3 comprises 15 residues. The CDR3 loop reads CSASADRAPNQPQHF. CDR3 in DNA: TGCAGTGCCAGCGCGGACAGGGCACCCAATCAGCCCCAGCATTTT.

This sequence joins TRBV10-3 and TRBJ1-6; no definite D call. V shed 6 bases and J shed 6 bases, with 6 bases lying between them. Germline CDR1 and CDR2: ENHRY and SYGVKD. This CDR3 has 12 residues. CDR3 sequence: CAIRDLNSPLHF. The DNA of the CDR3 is TGTGCCATCAGGGACCTTAATTCACCCCTCCACTTT.

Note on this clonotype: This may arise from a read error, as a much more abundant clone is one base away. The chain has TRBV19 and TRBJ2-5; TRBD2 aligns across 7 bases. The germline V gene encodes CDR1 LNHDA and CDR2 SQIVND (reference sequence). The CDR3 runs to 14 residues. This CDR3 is CASSIPGRRETQHF. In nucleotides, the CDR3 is TGTGCCAGTAGTATTCCCGGACGGCGGGAGACCCAGCACTTC. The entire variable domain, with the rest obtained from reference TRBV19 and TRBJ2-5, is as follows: DGGITQSPKYLFRKEGQNVTLSCEQNLNHDAMYWYRQDPGQGLRLIYYSQIVNDFQKGDIAEGYSVSREKKESFPLTVTSAQKNPTAFYLCASSIPGRRETQHFGPGTRLLVL.

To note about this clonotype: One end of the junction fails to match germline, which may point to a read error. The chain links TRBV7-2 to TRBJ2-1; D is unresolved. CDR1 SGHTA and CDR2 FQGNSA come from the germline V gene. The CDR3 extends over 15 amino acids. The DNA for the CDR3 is TGTGCCAGCAGCTTAGGTGCCGGCTTATACAATGAGCAGCTCTTC. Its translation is CASSLGAGLYNEQLF.

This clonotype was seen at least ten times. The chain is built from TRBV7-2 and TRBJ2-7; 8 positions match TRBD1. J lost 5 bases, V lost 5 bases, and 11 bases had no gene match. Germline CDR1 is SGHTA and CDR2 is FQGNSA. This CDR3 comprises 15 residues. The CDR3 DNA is TGTGCCAGCAGCCCCTCCGGGACAGGACCGCACGAGCAGTACTTC. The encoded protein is CASSPSGTGPHEQYF.

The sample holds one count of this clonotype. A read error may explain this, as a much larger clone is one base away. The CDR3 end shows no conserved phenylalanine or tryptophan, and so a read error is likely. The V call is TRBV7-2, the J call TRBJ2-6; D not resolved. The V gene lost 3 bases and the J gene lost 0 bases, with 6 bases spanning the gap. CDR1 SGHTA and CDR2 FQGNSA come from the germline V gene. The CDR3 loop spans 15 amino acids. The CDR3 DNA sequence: TGTGCCAGCAGCTTGAGCGTCTCTGGGGCCAACGTCCTGACTTCC. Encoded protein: CASSLSVSGANVLTS.